One and the same sample provided the 13 T cell receptor beta chains below, sequenced in a study of T cell repertoires in cytomegalovirus infection. From the reads, TCRdb called clonotypes with MiXCR, one entry per CDR3 protein. The data show just over 300,000 distinct CDR3 sequences, about 17% seen once. The sequenced sample consisted of PBMCs. These TCRs come from a human donor in good health (CMV status not recorded). Some clones in this sample may be carry-over from other donors' samples.

This clonotype was seen repeatedly, ten times or more. The rearrangement joins TRBV7-2 to TRBJ1-4, with a tentative D call TRBD1 (6 bases). CDR1 is SGHTA, CDR2 FQGNSA, per germline. The CDR3 covers 15 residues. Trimming pared 1 base from V and 6 bases from J, leaving 12 bases between. The CDR3 is CASSLVSRGHEKLFF. The CDR3 DNA follows: TGTGCCAGCAGCTTAGTATCCAGGGGACATGAAAAACTGTTTTTT.

This clonotype was picked up many times. V is TRBV28 and J is TRBJ2-5; tentative D call: TRBD1 (5 bases). The CDR3 contains 14 residues. Germline V gives CDR1 MDHEN, CDR2 SYDVKM. Between the trimmed V and J ends, which lost 6 bases and 3 bases, there was a span of 14 bases. The CDR3 sequence: CASSSPQGKETQYF. For the CDR3, the DNA is TGTGCCAGCAGCTCCCCGCAGGGTAAAGAGACCCAGTACTTC.

Ten or more counts support this clonotype. This chain joins TRBV7-2 and TRBJ1-1, with 7 bases that match TRBD1. CDR1 and CDR2 from the germline V gene are SGHTA and FQGNSA. The CDR3 length is 15 residues. V lost 1 base and J lost 3; bases outside the gene matches: 5. The CDR3 protein is CASSLDPGGYTEAFF. The CDR3 bases are TGTGCCAGCAGCTTAGATCCAGGGGGGTACACTGAAGCTTTCTTT.

This clonotype was seen many times. DNA of the CDR3: TGTGCCAGCAGCCGGGACGACGGGGAGACCCAGTACTTC. This translates into CASSRDDGETQYF. The chain uses TRBV5-4 and TRBJ2-5; either TRBD1 or TRBD2 may fit D (5 bases each). V was clipped by 4 bases and J by 5 bases, with 12 bases between them. The CDR3 sequence is 13 residues long. Germline CDR1 reads SGHNT; CDR2 reads YYREEE (reference sequence). Combining the CDR3 with reference TRBV5-4 and TRBJ2-5 gives the whole variable domain ETGVTQSPTHLIKTRGQQVTLRCSSQSGHNTVSWYQQALGQGPQFIFQYYREEENGRGNFPPRFSGLQFPNYSSELNVNALELDDSALYLCASSRDDGETQYFGPGTRLLVL.

The sample holds many counts of this clonotype. The chain uses TRBV7-8 and TRBJ1-5, with D uncertain. V was pared by 1 base and J by 0 bases, with 13 bases between. The CDR3 loop spans 17 amino acids. The germline gives CDR1 SGHVS, CDR2 FQNEAQ. The CDR3 spells CASSLVVGGDSNQPQHF. Written as DNA, the CDR3 is TGTGCCAGCAGCTTAGTAGTGGGCGGTGATAGCAATCAGCCCCAGCATTTT.

The chain joins TRBV28 to TRBJ1-5, with D unresolved. The germline V and J ends were trimmed by 3 bases and 9 bases, with 3 bases remaining between them. CDR3 length: 10 residues. Germline V gene sequence: CDR1 MDHEN, CDR2 SYDVKM. The CDR3 nucleotides are TGTGCCAGCAGTTTTCGGCCCCAGCATTTT. This sequence encodes CASSFRPQHF.

This clonotype came up a few times. The chain has TRBV6-5 and TRBJ1-4, with 9 bases lining up with TRBD1. The length of the CDR3 is 17 residues. CDR1 and CDR2 (germline): MNHEY, SVGAGI. V lost 0 bases to trimming and J lost 0 bases; unmatched junction nucleotides: 2. DNA for the CDR3: TGTGCCAGCAGTTACTCCTGGGACAGGGCAACTAATGAAAAACTGTTTTTT. This gives the protein CASSYSWDRATNEKLFF.

This clonotype was observed many times. An end of the junction differs from the germline gene, which may be a read error. This sequence joins TRBV7-7 and TRBJ1-5, with a weak D call TRBD1 (5 bases). There are 14 residues in the CDR3. In germline, CDR1 is SSHAT, CDR2 FNYEAQ (reference sequence). The CDR3 DNA reads TGTGCTAGCAGCTTATCACAGGAAAATCAGCCCCAGCATTTT. This encodes CASSLSQENQPQHF.

The sample holds many counts of this clonotype. The rearrangement joins TRBV6-5 to TRBJ1-1; D is unclear. The CDR3 sequence is 14 residues long. The V end was cut by 6 bases, the J end by 4 bases, with 15 bases between. Germline lookup yields CDR1 MNHEY and CDR2 SVGAGI. CDR3 DNA: TGTGCCAGCAGCTACGGACCTACCGGCACTGAAGCTTTCTTT. Translation gives CASSYGPTGTEAFF.

This clonotype is a singleton in its sample. V is TRBV6-6 and J is TRBJ2-3; TRBD1 might be the D (5 bases). This CDR3 region has 15 residues. Trimming removed 1 base from V and 1 base from J, with 9 bases in between. In germline, CDR1 is MNHNY, CDR2 SVGAGI (reference sequence). The CDR3 loop is CASSYFDSRTDTQYF. DNA of the CDR3: TGTGCCAGCAGTTACTTCGACAGCCGCACAGATACGCAGTATTTT.

Concerning this clonotype: This sequence may be a read error, since a much larger clone differs from it by one base. The V call is TRBV7-4, the J call TRBJ2-3; 10 nucleotides agree with TRBD2. The CDR3 runs 15 residues. The trim removed 2 bases at V and 4 bases at J, leaving 3 bases unmatched. Germline values: CDR1 SGHVT, CDR2 SQSDAQ. The CDR3 loop is CASSLSGGAADTQYF. In nucleotides, the CDR3 is TGTGCCAGCAGCTTAAGCGGGGGGGCCGCAGATACGCAGTATTTT.

This clonotype was detected a few times. The chain links TRBV6-1 to TRBJ1-1, with 8 nucleotides matching TRBD1. The germline CDR1 and CDR2 sequences are MNHNS and SASEGT. The length of the CDR3 is 15 residues. The ends lost 5 bases at V and 4 bases at J; junction bases unmatched: 9. This CDR3 reads CASSSQWTGTTEAFF. As DNA, the CDR3 is TGTGCCAGCAGTTCCCAATGGACAGGGACCACTGAAGCTTTCTTT.

The rearrangement links TRBV9 to TRBJ2-1, with a tentative D call TRBD1 (6 bases). The V end lost 3 bases, the J end lost 6 bases, and 10 bases lay between the germline ends. This CDR3 comprises 13 residues. The germline V gene has CDR1 SGDLS and CDR2 YYNGEE. CDR3 DNA sequence: TGTGCCAGCAGCGGACAGGAAGCCAATGAGCAGTTCTTC. Translation: CASSGQEANEQFF.